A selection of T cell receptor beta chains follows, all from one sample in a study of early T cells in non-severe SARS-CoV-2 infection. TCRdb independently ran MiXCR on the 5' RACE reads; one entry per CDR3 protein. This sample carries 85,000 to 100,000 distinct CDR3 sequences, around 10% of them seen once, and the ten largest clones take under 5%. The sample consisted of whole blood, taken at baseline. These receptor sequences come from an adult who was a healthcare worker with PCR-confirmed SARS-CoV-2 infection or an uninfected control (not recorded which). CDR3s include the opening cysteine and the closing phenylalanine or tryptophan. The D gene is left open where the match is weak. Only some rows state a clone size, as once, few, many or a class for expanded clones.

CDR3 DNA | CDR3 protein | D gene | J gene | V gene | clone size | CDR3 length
TGTGCCAGCAGTCTGACGCGGACTAGCGGGGGAGCCTACGAGCAGTACTTC | CASSLTRTSGGAYEQYF | TRBD2 | TRBJ2-7 | TRBV11-2 | few | 17
TGTGCCAGCAGCCCTGGGACTAGCCGGTACACTGAGACCCAGTACTTC | CASSPGTSRYTETQYF | TRBD2 | TRBJ2-5 | TRBV7-3 | . | 16
TGCGCCAGCAGTATTAGAAGGACTAGCGGGAGAGTTGAGCAGTACTTC | CASSIRRTSGRVEQYF | TRBD2 | TRBJ2-7 | TRBV4-1 | once | 16
TGTGCCAGCAGTTCCCGAAAGTCGGGGCCCACCAACGAGCAGTACTTC | CASSSRKSGPTNEQYF | . | TRBJ2-7 | TRBV27 | many | 16
TGTGCCAGCAGCCAAAGGGGGAGCTCCTACGAGCAGTACTTC | CASSQRGSSYEQYF | . | TRBJ2-7 | TRBV3-1 | . | 14
TGTGCCACCAGTGATAATGATTTTGGGTACGATACGCAGTATTTT | CATSDNDFGYDTQYF | . | TRBJ2-3 | TRBV24-1 | many | 15
TGTGCCAGCACCCTGAAGTTAGCGGGACGCTCCTACAATGAGCAGTTCTTC | CASTLKLAGRSYNEQFF | TRBD2 | TRBJ2-1 | TRBV12-3/TRBV12-4 | many | 17
TGTGCCAGCAGATACGACAATGAGCAGTTCTTC | CASRYDNEQFF | . | TRBJ2-1 | TRBV3-1 | . | 11
TGTGCCAGCTCACCCAACAGGGGTTTGAACACTGAAGCTTTCTTT | CASSPNRGLNTEAFF | TRBD1 | TRBJ1-1 | TRBV18 | many | 15
TGTGCCAGCGGAACACCAGGGGGCCGTAGTCAGCCCCAGCATTTT | CASGTPGGRSQPQHF | TRBD1 | TRBJ1-5 | TRBV6-5 | . | 15
TGCAGTGCTAGAGACCCCGCAGCGGGTGACAGGAAGTACGAGCAGTACTTC | CSARDPAAGDRKYEQYF | . | TRBJ2-7 | TRBV20-1 | once | 17
TGCAGTGCTATTAGTGGGAGACTGACTGATACGCAGTATTTT | CSAISGRLTDTQYF | . | TRBJ2-3 | TRBV20-1 | many | 14
TGTGCCAGCAGCTTTCATAACACTGAAGCTTTCTTT | CASSFHNTEAFF | . | TRBJ1-1 | TRBV7-9 | few | 12
TGTGCCGCCAGCAAATTCGGTCTAACAGATACGCAGTATTTT | CAASKFGLTDTQYF | . | TRBJ2-3 | TRBV27 | few | 14
TGTGCCAGCAGCCCCCAGCACCTGATAGGGGGCCTGAACTATGGCTACACCTTC | CASSPQHLIGGLNYGYTF | TRBD1 | TRBJ1-2 | TRBV3-1 | many | 18
TGTGCCTGGAGTGTATCCAGGGGGGAAAAACTGTTTTTT | CAWSVSRGEKLFF | TRBD1 | TRBJ1-4 | TRBV30 | . | 13
TGTGCCAGCAGCCATGGGGGGTGGACTAACTATGGCTACACCTTC | CASSHGGWTNYGYTF | . | TRBJ1-2 | TRBV3-1 | few | 15
TGTGCCATCACAGCGGGACGAGATACGCAGTATTTT | CAITAGRDTQYF | TRBD2 | TRBJ2-3 | TRBV10-3 | . | 12
TGTGCCAGCAACGCTCTGGGGCGTAGCTACGAGCAGTACTTC | CASNALGRSYEQYF | . | TRBJ2-7 | TRBV2 | many | 14
TGTGCCTGGAGCCGCTCCCGCACAGATACGCAGTATTTT | CAWSRSRTDTQYF | . | TRBJ2-3 | TRBV30 | many | 13
TGTGCCATCAGTGAGTCGCTAGCGTTGGAAGATACGCAGTATTTT | CAISESLALEDTQYF | . | TRBJ2-3 | TRBV10-3 | . | 15
TGTGCCAGCAGCTGGGGACAATCCTACGAGCAGTACTTC | CASSWGQSYEQYF | . | TRBJ2-7 | TRBV5-5 | . | 13
TGTGCCAGCAGTTCCTGGACTAGCGGGGACACAGATACGCAGTATTTT | CASSSWTSGDTDTQYF | TRBD2 | TRBJ2-3 | TRBV6-6 | few | 16
TGCGCCAGCAGCCAAGAAACGGGGACTGGGGCCAACGTCCTGACTTTC | CASSQETGTGANVLTF | . | TRBJ2-6 | TRBV4-3 | many | 16
TGTGCCAGCAGCTTAGGTACAGGGGTGATCAATGAGCAGTTCTTC | CASSLGTGVINEQFF | TRBD1 | TRBJ2-1 | TRBV11-2 | . | 15
TGCAGTGCCGTAACAGGGGGCCCCCCTGAAGCTTTCTTT | CSAVTGGPPEAFF | TRBD1 | TRBJ1-1 | TRBV20-1 | few | 13
TGTGCCAGCAGCTCCGGACTAGCGGGGATCGGGGAGCTGTTTTTT | CASSSGLAGIGELFF | TRBD2 | TRBJ2-2 | TRBV7-6 | many | 15
TGTGCCAGCAGTTTGGACAGGGTTCAAGAGACCCAGTACTTC | CASSLDRVQETQYF | TRBD1 | TRBJ2-5 | TRBV28 | many | 14
TGCAGCGTTGAAGCTAGCGGGATAGCTAAGCAGTTCTTC | CSVEASGIAKQFF | TRBD2 | TRBJ2-1 | TRBV29-1 | . | 13
TGTGCCATCAGTGCTAGCGGGGGTAGCACAGATACGCAGTATTTT | CAISASGGSTDTQYF | TRBD2 | TRBJ2-3 | TRBV10-3 | . | 15
TGCAGCGTTGAAAAGTGGGCCCAAAAGAACACTGAAGCTTTCTTT | CSVEKWAQKNTEAFF | . | TRBJ1-1 | TRBV29-1 | many | 15
TGTGCCAGCAGCTTAGCATTCACTAGCGGGCTTTTGAATACGCAGTATTTT | CASSLAFTSGLLNTQYF | TRBD2 | TRBJ2-3 | TRBV7-2 | few | 17
TGTGCCAGCAGCACCTTGGAAAATACGCAGTATTTT | CASSTLENTQYF | . | TRBJ2-3 | TRBV3-1 | many | 12
TGTGCCAGCAGCTTGGCCGTCGGGGGCGAGCAGTACTTC | CASSLAVGGEQYF | . | TRBJ2-7 | TRBV5-6 | few | 13
TGCAGCGTTGACGATCGGCAAGGTGACGAGCAGTACTTC | CSVDDRQGDEQYF | . | TRBJ2-7 | TRBV29-1 | few | 13
TGTGCCACACTCTTAGATCTAGCGGGAGGGCCGGAGGAGACCCAGTACTTC | CATLLDLAGGPEETQYF | TRBD2 | TRBJ2-5 | TRBV10-3 | . | 17
TGTGCCAGTAGTATACCGGCAGGAAACTATGGCTACACCTTC | CASSIPAGNYGYTF | . | TRBJ1-2 | TRBV19 | few | 14
TGTGCCACCAGCAGAGAGGCGACAGGGCTCAATCAGCCCCAGCATTTT | CATSREATGLNQPQHF | TRBD1 | TRBJ1-5 | TRBV15 | few | 16
TGTGCCAGCAGCTTGGTCGGGGTCGATGAGCAGTTCTTC | CASSLVGVDEQFF | . | TRBJ2-1 | TRBV5-4 | few | 13
TGTGCCAGCAGCACCGGCCGGGGCAACACCGGGGAGCTGTTTTTT | CASSTGRGNTGELFF | . | TRBJ2-2 | TRBV4-2 | many | 15
TGTGCCAGCAGTTCTATTATACAGGGTGCAGAAGCTTTCTTT | CASSSIIQGAEAFF | . | TRBJ1-1 | TRBV6-2/TRBV6-3 | . | 14
TGTGCCAGCAGCCCAATAGGGAGCGGTGAAAAACTGTTTTTT | CASSPIGSGEKLFF | . | TRBJ1-4 | TRBV9 | many | 14
TGTGCCAGCAGCAGGACTAGCGACGGTACCGGGGAGCTGTTTTTT | CASSRTSDGTGELFF | TRBD2 | TRBJ2-2 | TRBV7-6 | many | 15
TGTGCCAGCAGCTTGACCACCTACGAGCAGTACTTC | CASSLTTYEQYF | . | TRBJ2-7 | TRBV5-5 | . | 12